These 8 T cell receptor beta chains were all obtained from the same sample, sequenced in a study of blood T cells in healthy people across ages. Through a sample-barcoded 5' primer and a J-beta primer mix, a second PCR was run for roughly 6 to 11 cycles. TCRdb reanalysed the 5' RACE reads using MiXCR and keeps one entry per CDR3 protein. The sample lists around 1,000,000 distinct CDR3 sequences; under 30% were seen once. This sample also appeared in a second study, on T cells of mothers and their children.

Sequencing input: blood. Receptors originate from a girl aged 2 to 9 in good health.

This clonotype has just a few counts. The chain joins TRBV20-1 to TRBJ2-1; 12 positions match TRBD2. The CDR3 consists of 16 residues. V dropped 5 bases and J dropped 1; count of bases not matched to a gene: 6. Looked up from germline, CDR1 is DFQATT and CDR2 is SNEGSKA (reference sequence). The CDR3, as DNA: TGCAGTGCTCCGCAGACTAGCGGGAGTTCCTACAATGAGCAGTTCTTC. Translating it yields CSAPQTSGSSYNEQFF.

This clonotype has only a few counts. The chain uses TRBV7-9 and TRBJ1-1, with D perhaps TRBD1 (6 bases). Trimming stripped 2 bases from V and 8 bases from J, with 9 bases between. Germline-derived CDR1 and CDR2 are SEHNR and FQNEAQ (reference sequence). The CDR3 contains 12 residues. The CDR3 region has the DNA TGTGCCAGCAGCTTACTGGACAGAGAAGCTTTCTTT. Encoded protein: CASSLLDREAFF.

In DNA form, the CDR3 reads TGTGCCAGCAGCCAAGAAGTTATTTCAGAGAACACTGAAGCTTTCTTT. It encodes CASSQEVISENTEAFF. This chain connects TRBV3-1 to TRBJ1-1; no clear D. Trimming took 0 bases from V and 1 from J, leaving 12 bases between them. Germline loops: CDR1 LGHDT, CDR2 YNNKEL (reference sequence). There are 16 residues in the CDR3.

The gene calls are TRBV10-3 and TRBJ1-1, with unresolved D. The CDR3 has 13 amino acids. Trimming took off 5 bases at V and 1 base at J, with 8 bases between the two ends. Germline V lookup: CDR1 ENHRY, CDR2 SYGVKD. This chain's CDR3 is CAISSRGNTEAFF. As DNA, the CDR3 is TGTGCCATCAGTTCCCGGGGGAACACTGAAGCTTTCTTT.

The CDR3 DNA sequence: TGTGCCAGCGGAACAGGGGCGCTCGTTTTGAACACTGAAGCTTTCTTT. Its protein product is CASGTGALVLNTEAFF. This chain uses TRBV28 with TRBJ1-1; 7 bases agree with TRBD1. This CDR3 has 16 residues. J was trimmed by 0 bases and V by 8 bases; bases with no gene match: 12. In germline, CDR1 is MDHEN, CDR2 SYDVKM.

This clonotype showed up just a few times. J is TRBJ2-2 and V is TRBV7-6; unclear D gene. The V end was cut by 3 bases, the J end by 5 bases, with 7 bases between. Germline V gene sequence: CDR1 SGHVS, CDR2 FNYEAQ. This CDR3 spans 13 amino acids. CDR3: CASSFRATGELFF. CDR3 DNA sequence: TGTGCCAGCAGCTTTCGGGCGACCGGGGAGCTGTTTTTT.

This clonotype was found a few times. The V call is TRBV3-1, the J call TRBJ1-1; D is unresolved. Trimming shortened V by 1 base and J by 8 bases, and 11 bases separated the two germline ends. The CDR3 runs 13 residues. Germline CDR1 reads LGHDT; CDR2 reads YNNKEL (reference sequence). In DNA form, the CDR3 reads TGTGCCAGCAGCCAAGTTGGGGTGTTGGAAGCTTTCTTT. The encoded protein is CASSQVGVLEAFF.

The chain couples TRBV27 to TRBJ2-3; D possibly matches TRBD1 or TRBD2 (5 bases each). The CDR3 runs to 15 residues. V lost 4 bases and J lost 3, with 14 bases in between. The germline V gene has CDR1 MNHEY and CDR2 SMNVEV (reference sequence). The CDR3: CASSSGTVKTDTQYF. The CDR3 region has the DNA TGTGCCAGCAGTTCCGGGACGGTGAAGACAGATACGCAGTATTTT.